This TCR beta chain comes out of a study of identical twins' blood T cells. The study, taken as a whole, reports: Twins shared more top CDR3 clonotypes than unrelated donors did. Environmental influences on twin similarity could not be excluded.

Libraries were made from RNA as TCR cDNA, using a modified protocol. In TCRdb, the 5' RACE reads were re-called with MiXCR into one record per CDR3 protein. This table has a few hundred thousand distinct CDR3 sequences, about 28% appearing once. In regard to this clonotype: Its target is unknown.

The donors were healthy female monozygous twins, three pairs in total. CDR1 is SEHNR, CDR2 FQNEAQ, per germline (reference sequence). The CDR3 totals 14 residues. The V and J ends lost 5 bases and 4 bases respectively, with 14 bases between them. The TCR sequence derives from a woman between 18 and 55 years old in good health. Input material: PBMCs. The chain links TRBV7-9 to TRBJ1-2; D is uncertain. Here the CDR3 DNA reads TGTGCCAGCAGCCCCACGGGCGGAGGCTATGGCTACACCTTC. It codes for CASSPTGGGYGYTF.